This T cell receptor (beta chain) was retrieved from a study of OX40 agonist ivuxolimab in advanced cancers. At the level of the study: Patients were about 83% male with ages roughly 20 to 90, mean about 60. A partial response was reached by three patients: one with hepatocellular carcinoma and two with cutaneous melanoma.

On this clone itself: Antigen unknown.

The method was immunoSEQ multiplex PCR; TCRdb's version includes in-frame clones alone and lacks a portion of them. The table shows about 55,000 clones, with about 80% occurring only once. Study-wide results and limits: Near-lowest levels of clonal expansion characterized partial responders at 0.1-3.0 mg/kg.

This CDR3 region has 19 residues. Germline CDR1 MGHRA, CDR2 YSYEKL. The ends lost 4 bases at V and 7 bases at J; junction bases unmatched: 20. This receptor was identified in an adult with an advanced solid tumor such as melanoma, head and neck, liver or kidney cancer. The chain recombines TRBV4-1 with TRBJ2-2; 8 bases map to TRBD1. The specimen was CD4+ or CD8+ T cells sorted from blood, collected in a trial of the OX40 agonist ivuxolimab. CDR3 sequence reads: CASSPYDQGQARLVGELFF. In nucleotides, the CDR3 is TGCGCCAGCAGCCCCTACGACCAGGGACAGGCTCGCTTGGTCGGGGAGCTGTTTTTT.